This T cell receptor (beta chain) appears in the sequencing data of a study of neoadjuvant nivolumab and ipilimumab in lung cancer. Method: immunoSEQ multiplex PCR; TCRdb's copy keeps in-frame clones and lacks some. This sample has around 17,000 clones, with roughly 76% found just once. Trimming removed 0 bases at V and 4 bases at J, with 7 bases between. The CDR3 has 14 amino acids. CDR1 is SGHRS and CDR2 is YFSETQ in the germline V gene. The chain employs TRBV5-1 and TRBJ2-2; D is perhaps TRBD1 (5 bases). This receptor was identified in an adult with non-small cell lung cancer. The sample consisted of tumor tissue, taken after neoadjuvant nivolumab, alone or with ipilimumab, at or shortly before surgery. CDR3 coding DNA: TGCGCCAGCAGCTTGGAACAGGCCACCGGGGAGCTGTTTTTT. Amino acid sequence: CASSLEQATGELFF.